This TCR beta chain was identified during a study of OX40 agonist ivuxolimab in advanced cancers. In terms of the full investigation: Ivuxolimab was a fully human IgG2 agonistic monoclonal antibody targeting the costimulatory receptor OX40 (CD134). Intravenous ivuxolimab was administered to patients every 2 weeks at six dose levels: 0.01, 0.1, 0.3, 1.5, 3 and 10 mg/kg. Among the 50 to 55 dose-escalation patients, about 19 had hepatocellular carcinoma, about 15 melanoma, 9 renal cell carcinoma and 9 head and neck cancer. The dose-escalation cohort was almost 85% male with a mean age of roughly 62 years, ranging from about 23 to 85. Patients were allowed to have had prior anti-PD-1, anti-PD-L1 or anti-CTLA-4 therapy, and roughly two fifths of the dose-escalation patients had been treated with checkpoint inhibitors. Partial responses were achieved by three dose-escalation patients, of whom one had hepatocellular carcinoma and two had cutaneous melanoma. The point of sequencing TCRbeta in the periphery was to test whether ivuxolimab changed TCR sequence diversity and drove clonal T-cell expansion. The paper describes the monotherapy dose-escalation part (N ≈ 50 patients) of the phase I trial of ivuxolimab.

What the authors observed across the whole study: Low levels of normalized T-cell clonal expansion were also seen in some patients who did not respond. At doses from 0.1 to 3.0 mg/kg, clonal expansion was seen in both CD4+ and CD8+ blood T cells between baseline and week 6. On average, CD8+ T cells showed more expanded clones than CD4+ T cells after ivuxolimab. The antigen specificity of the peripheral T cells that underwent clonal expansion was not determined. In the 0.1-3.0 mg/kg groups, partial responders had among the lowest normalized peripheral clonal expansion, particularly in CD8+ T cells.

Sequences SGHNT (CDR1) and YENEEA (CDR2) are obtained from the germline V gene. There are 13 amino acids in the CDR3, from cysteine to phenylalanine inclusive. Solely the CDR3 DNA is kept, with 39 bases framed from the first base. V is clipped by 3 bases and J by 4 bases, and the sequence between their germline boundaries is 9 bases long. Genomic DNA was extracted from sorted cells for sequencing of the TCRbeta CDR3 region. TCRbeta CDR3 regions were sequenced using the immunoSEQ Assay. In TCRdb, the immuneACCESS table is reduced to in-frame sequences with V and J assigned. These tables do not hold every clone; where another copy was compared, an unresolved V gene accounts for under half, and the others remain unexplained. The sample table shows 100,000 to 110,000 clones, and 85% to 95% are seen once. The top ten clones comprise roughly 0.53% of the sample. Patients with autoimmune disease history or receiving systemic immunosuppression were excluded from the trial. Peripheral blood for TCR sequencing was drawn from every dose cohort at baseline, at cycle 4 day 1 and at cycle 7 day 1. Samples were obtained from an open-label, multicenter, first-in-human phase I dose-escalation trial of ivuxolimab. Adults with locally advanced or metastatic melanoma, renal cell, hepatocellular, or head and neck squamous cell carcinoma were enrolled in the trial. Before TCR sequencing, CD4+ T cells and CD8+ T cells from peripheral blood were sorted into separate populations.

As concerns this clone: Its antigen is currently not known. Base qualities were left out, and no much larger clone turns up one base away.

The chain is assembled from TRBV11-3 and TRBJ2-5; confidence is insufficient to name the D gene. Sequences were derived from CD4+ or CD8+ T cells sorted from blood, sampled in a trial of the OX40 agonist ivuxolimab. The TCR was taken from an adult with an advanced solid tumor such as melanoma, head and neck, liver or kidney cancer. The DNA reads as follows: TGTGCCAGCAGCTTCCAAAGAGGAGAGACCCAGTACTTC. Its protein is CASSFQRGETQYF.